This entry lists 18 T cell receptor beta chains sequenced from one sample in a study of persistence of HIV-infected CD4 T cells. These receptors' targets are unknown. Lysates of CMV-infected fibroblasts at 9 to 10 ug/mL stimulated these cells. CD4+ T cells upregulating both CD40 ligand and CD69 were sorted as responding cells. The libraries were made with immunoSEQ version 4 in survey mode. Only in-frame clones appear in the TCRdb table, and some are missing; sequencing was by immunoSEQ multiplex PCR. There are around 20,000 clones in the sample; roughly 74% occur only once, and approximately 6.3% lies in the top ten. The sample in question was CD4+ T cells sorted from PBMCs after roughly 19-hour stimulation, obtained from a patient who received antiretroviral therapy. Source of these receptors: an adult man with HIV who was CMV-seropositive.

This rearrangement joins TRBV3-1 (or the pseudogene TRBV3-2) to TRBJ2-3; TRBD1 matches 11 bases. V gave up 3 bases and J gave up 10 bases; unmatched junction bases: 9. The germline V gene encodes CDR1 LGHDT and CDR2 YNNKEL (reference sequence). This CDR3 is built from 15 residues. For the CDR3, the DNA is TGTGCCAGCAGCCAGCTCGGGACAGGGGGTGAATCGCAGTATTTT. Protein sequence: CASSQLGTGGESQYF.

J is TRBJ2-2 and V is TRBV5-6, with 7 nucleotides matching TRBD1. J gave up 5 bases and V 1 base, and 5 bases lay outside the gene matches. The CDR3 contains 15 residues. CDR1 is SGHDT and CDR2 is YYEEEE in the germline V gene. The CDR3 loop reads CASSLLGGQTGELFF. The CDR3 bases are TGTGCCAGCAGCTTGTTAGGGGGCCAGACCGGGGAGCTGTTTTTT. The full variable domain, with the rest looked up from reference TRBV5-6 and TRBJ2-2, is DAGVTQSPTHLIKTRGQQVTLRCSPKSGHDTVSWYQQALGQGPQFIFQYYEEEERQRGNFPDRFSGHQFPNYSSELNVNALLLGDSALYLCASSLLGGQTGELFFGEGSRLTVL.

The gene calls are TRBV27 and TRBJ2-6, with 8 positions matching TRBD1. This CDR3 contains 17 residues. V dropped 6 bases and J dropped 2; count of bases not matched to a gene: 9. Germline CDR1 reads MNHEY; CDR2 reads SMNVEV (reference sequence). The CDR3 sequence: CASSRDRGSAGANVLTF. In DNA form, the CDR3 reads TGTGCCAGCAGCCGAGACAGGGGAAGCGCTGGGGCCAACGTCCTGACTTTC.

This chain uses TRBV27 with TRBJ1-5, with D hard to call. The CDR3 extends over 13 amino acids. Germline V gene lookup returns CDR1 MNHEY and CDR2 SMNVEV (reference sequence). The V end lost 3 bases, the J end lost 5 bases, and 8 bases lay between the germline ends. The CDR3 loop is CASSFEAYQPQHF. The DNA for the CDR3 is TGTGCCAGCAGTTTCGAAGCTTATCAGCCCCAGCATTTT.

This chain uses TRBV3-1 (or the pseudogene TRBV3-2) with TRBJ1-3, with D unclear. Germline CDR1 and CDR2: LGHDT and YNNKEL (reference sequence). This CDR3 comprises 15 residues. The ends were cut back, 2 bases at V and 2 bases at J, with 10 bases in the middle. DNA for the CDR3: TGTGCCAGCAGCCAATCACAGATCGCTGGAAACACCATATATTTT. It encodes CASSQSQIAGNTIYF.

This clone was counted only a few times. The rearrangement joins TRBV20-1 to TRBJ1-5; D call uncertain. V was cut by 3 bases and J by 3 bases, with 9 bases left in between. Germline assignment: CDR1 DFQATT and CDR2 SNEGSKA (reference sequence). CDR3 length: 13 residues. CDR3 region: CSASAGNNQPQHF. The CDR3 DNA sequence: TGCAGTGCTAGTGCCGGAAACAATCAGCCCCAGCATTTT.

This rearrangement joins TRBV15 to TRBJ2-7; no reliable D call. The CDR3 runs 13 residues. Germline V gene sequence: CDR1 LNHNV, CDR2 YYDKDF (reference sequence). Deletions cut 0 bases from V and 1 base from J, with 4 bases between. CDR3 coding DNA: TGTGCCACCAGCAGAGATCCTTCCTACGAGCAGTACTTC. Protein sequence: CATSRDPSYEQYF.

The chain recombines TRBV6-5 with TRBJ2-2, with D possibly matching TRBD1 (5 bases). The CDR3 is 14 residues long. Germline V gene data show CDR1 as MNHEY and CDR2 as SVGAGI. Trimming shortened V by 6 bases and J by 1 base, and 9 bases separated the two germline ends. The chain's CDR3 is CASRGPRNTGELFF. The CDR3 bases are TGTGCCAGCAGGGGGCCGCGGAACACCGGGGAGCTGTTTTTT.

The genes are TRBV30 and TRBJ1-5; unclear D gene. V shed 0 bases and J shed 1 base, with 7 bases lying between them. The CDR3 runs to 14 residues. Looked up from germline, CDR1 is GTSNPN and CDR2 is SVGIG (reference sequence). In nucleotides, the CDR3 is TGTGCCTGGAGTGTTGGTGGGAGCAATCAGCCCCAGCATTTT. It codes for CAWSVGGSNQPQHF.

The chain links TRBV3-1 (or the pseudogene TRBV3-2) to TRBJ1-1; D is ambiguous. V dropped 1 base and J dropped 4 bases, with 10 bases sitting between them. The CDR3 consists of 14 residues. Germline loops: CDR1 LGHDT, CDR2 YNNKEL (reference sequence). The CDR3: CASSQGVTSTEAFF. The DNA of the CDR3 is TGTGCCAGCAGCCAAGGGGTGACCTCCACTGAAGCTTTCTTT.

V gene TRBV3-1 (or the pseudogene TRBV3-2) combines with J gene TRBJ1-5, with 7 bases lining up with TRBD1. Germline CDR1 LGHDT, CDR2 YNNKEL (reference sequence). This CDR3 region has 14 residues. The V and J ends lost 3 bases and 7 bases, in that order; junction bases with no gene match: 6. Here the CDR3 reads CASSQARGGQPQHF. For the CDR3, the DNA is TGTGCCAGCAGCCAGGCCAGGGGGGGACAGCCCCAGCATTTT.

The V gene is TRBV12-3 or TRBV12-4, the J gene TRBJ1-5; no reliable D call. V lost 5 bases, J lost 7 bases, and 9 bases lay in between. The CDR3 is 12 residues long. CDR3 bases: TGTGCCAGCAGTGACCCCGGGCAGCCCCAGCATTTT. Encoded protein: CASSDPGQPQHF.

The CDR3, as DNA: TGTGCCAGCAGTGAATCCCCAAACTATGGCTACACCTTC. Its translation is CASSESPNYGYTF. The chain recombines TRBV2 with TRBJ1-2; D not certain. V was trimmed by 2 bases and J by 2 bases, leaving 6 bases between them. Germline V gene lookup returns CDR1 SNHLY and CDR2 FYNNEI. The CDR3 consists of 13 residues.

The V and J genes are TRBV5-4 and TRBJ2-7; no firm D call. V shed 4 bases and J shed 4 bases, with 15 bases lying between them. The CDR3 spans 14 residues. CDR1 and CDR2 from the germline V gene are SGHNT and YYREEE (reference sequence). The CDR3 region is CASSPSGGRYEQYF. Written as DNA, the CDR3 is TGTGCCAGCAGCCCATCTGGTGGTCGGTACGAGCAGTACTTC.

In this sample, this clone turned up a few times. The V call is TRBV7-9, the J call TRBJ1-1; no reliable D call. Looked up from germline, CDR1 is SEHNR and CDR2 is FQNEAQ (reference sequence). Trimming stripped 3 bases from V and 6 bases from J, with 8 bases between. The CDR3 spans 12 residues. CDR3 sequence: CASSLDGPEAFF. The CDR3 coding sequence is TGTGCCAGCAGCTTGGATGGACCTGAAGCTTTCTTT.

This clone turned up a few times. The chain combines TRBV5-4 with TRBJ1-3, with no clear D. There are 16 residues in the CDR3. Between the trimmed V and J ends, which lost 0 bases and 0 bases, there was a span of 10 bases. Germline-derived CDR1 and CDR2 are SGHNT and YYREEE (reference sequence). CDR3 bases: TGTGCCAGCAGCTTGGGGTCCCAATCCTCTGGAAACACCATATATTTT. Translated: CASSLGSQSSGNTIYF.

Turning to this clone: Distinct nucleotide sequences in the sample also encode this CDR3. This chain joins TRBV21-1 and TRBJ1-2. TRBV21-1 is a pseudogene locus. The CDR3 length is 14 residues. CDR3 DNA sequence: TGTGCCAGCAGCAAAGAGGGAGGAAACTATGGCTACACCTTC. Protein sequence: CASSKEGGNYGYTF.

The chain recombines TRBV2 with TRBJ1-4; 7 bases match TRBD1. The ends lost 4 bases at V and 7 bases at J; junction bases unmatched: 6. Germline CDR1 and CDR2: SNHLY and FYNNEI. This CDR3 region has 14 residues. This CDR3 reads CASSVERGLEKLFF. For the CDR3, the DNA is TGTGCCAGCAGTGTCGAAAGGGGGCTTGAAAAACTGTTTTTT.